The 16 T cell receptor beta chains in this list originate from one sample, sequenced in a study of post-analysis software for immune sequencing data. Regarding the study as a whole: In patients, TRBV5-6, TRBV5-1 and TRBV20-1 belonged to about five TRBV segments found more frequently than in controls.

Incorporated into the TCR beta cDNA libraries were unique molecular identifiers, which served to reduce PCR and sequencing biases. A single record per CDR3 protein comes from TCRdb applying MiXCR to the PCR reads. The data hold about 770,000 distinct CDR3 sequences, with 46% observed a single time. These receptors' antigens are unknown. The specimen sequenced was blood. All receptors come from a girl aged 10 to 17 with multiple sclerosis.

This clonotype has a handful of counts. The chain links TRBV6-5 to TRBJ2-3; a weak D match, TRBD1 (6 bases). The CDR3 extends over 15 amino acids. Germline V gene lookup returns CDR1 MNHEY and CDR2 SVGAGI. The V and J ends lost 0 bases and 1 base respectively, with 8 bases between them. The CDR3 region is CASSYSPGGTDTQYF. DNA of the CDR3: TGTGCCAGCAGTTACTCGCCAGGGGGCACAGATACGCAGTATTTT.

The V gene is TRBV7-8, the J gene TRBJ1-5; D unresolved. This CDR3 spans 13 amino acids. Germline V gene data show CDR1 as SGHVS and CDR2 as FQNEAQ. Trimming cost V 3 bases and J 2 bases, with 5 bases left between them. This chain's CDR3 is CASSFSRNQPQHF. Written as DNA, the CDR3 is TGTGCCAGCAGCTTCTCCCGCAATCAGCCCCAGCATTTT.

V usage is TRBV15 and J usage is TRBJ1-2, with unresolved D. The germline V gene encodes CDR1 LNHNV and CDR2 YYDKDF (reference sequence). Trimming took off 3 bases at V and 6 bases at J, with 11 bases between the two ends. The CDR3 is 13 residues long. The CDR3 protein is CATSRDKVDGYTF. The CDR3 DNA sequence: TGTGCCACCAGCAGGGATAAAGTTGATGGCTACACCTTC.

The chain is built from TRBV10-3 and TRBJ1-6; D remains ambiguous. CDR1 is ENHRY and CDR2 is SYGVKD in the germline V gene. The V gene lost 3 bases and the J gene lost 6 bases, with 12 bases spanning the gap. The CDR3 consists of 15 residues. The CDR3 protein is CAISDEKLSNSPLHF. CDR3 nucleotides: TGTGCCATCAGTGACGAGAAGTTAAGTAATTCACCCCTCCACTTT.

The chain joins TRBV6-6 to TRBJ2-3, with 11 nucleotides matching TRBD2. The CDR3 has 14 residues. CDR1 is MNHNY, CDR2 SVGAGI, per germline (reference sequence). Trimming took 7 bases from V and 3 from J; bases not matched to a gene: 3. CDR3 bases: TGTGCCAGCATGCGGACTAGCGGGACAGATACGCAGTATTTT. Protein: CASMRTSGTDTQYF.

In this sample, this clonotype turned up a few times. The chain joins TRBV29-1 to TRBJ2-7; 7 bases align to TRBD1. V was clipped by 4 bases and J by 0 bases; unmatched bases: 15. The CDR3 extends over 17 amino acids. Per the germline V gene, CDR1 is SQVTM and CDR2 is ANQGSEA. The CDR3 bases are TGCAGCGTTGCCGCCGGGACAGCCGACCTCAGCTCCTACGAGCAGTACTTC. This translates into CSVAAGTADLSSYEQYF.

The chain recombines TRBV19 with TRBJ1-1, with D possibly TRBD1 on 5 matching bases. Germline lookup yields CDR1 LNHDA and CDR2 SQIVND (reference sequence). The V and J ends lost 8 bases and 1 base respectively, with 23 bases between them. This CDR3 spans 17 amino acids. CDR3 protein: CASQPTRDRRRNTEAFF. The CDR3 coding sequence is TGTGCCAGTCAACCAACCCGGGACCGGAGGAGGAACACTGAAGCTTTCTTT.

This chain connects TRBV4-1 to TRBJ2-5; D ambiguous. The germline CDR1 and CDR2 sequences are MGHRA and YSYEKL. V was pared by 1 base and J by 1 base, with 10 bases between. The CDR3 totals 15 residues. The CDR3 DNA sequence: TGCGCCAGCAGCCAAGGACAAAGGCCCCAAGAGACCCAGTACTTC. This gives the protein CASSQGQRPQETQYF.

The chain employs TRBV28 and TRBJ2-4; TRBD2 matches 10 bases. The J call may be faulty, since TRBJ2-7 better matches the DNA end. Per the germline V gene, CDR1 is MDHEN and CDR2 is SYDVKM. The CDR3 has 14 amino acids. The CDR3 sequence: CASSTSGTNYEQYF. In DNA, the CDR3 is TGTGCCAGCAGCACTAGCGGGACAAACTACGAGCAGTACTTC.

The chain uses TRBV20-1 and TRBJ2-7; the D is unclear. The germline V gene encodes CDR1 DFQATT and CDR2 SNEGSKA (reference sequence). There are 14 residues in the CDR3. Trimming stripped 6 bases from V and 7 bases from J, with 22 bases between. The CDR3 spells CSAHHPDSPGEQYF. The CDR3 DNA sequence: TGCAGTGCCCACCACCCAGACTCCCCAGGAGAGCAGTACTTC.

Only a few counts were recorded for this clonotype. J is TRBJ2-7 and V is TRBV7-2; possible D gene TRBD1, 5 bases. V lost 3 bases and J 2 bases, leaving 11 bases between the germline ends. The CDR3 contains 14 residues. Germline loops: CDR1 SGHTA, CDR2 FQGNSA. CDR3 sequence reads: CASSFPDSTYEQYF. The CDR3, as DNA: TGTGCCAGCAGCTTCCCCGACAGCACCTACGAGCAGTACTTC.

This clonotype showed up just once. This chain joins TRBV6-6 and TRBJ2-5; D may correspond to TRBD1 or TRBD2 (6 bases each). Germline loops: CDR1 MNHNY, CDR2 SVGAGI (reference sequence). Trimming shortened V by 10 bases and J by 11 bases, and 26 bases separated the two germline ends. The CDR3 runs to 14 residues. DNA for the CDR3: TGTGCCACCACGGGGGCAGGCATCTACAATGAGCAGTACTTC. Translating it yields CATTGAGIYNEQYF.

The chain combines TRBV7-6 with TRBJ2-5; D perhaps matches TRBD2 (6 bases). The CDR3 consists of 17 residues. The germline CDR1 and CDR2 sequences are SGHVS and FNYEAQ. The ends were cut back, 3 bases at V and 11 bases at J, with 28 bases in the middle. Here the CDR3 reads CASSLASSSFIQSGQYF. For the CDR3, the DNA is TGTGCCAGCAGCTTGGCAAGCTCTAGCTTCATCCAGAGCGGGCAGTACTTC.

Here the CDR3 reads CASSTGQGAVGKNIQYF. In DNA form, the CDR3 reads TGTGCCAGCAGCACCGGACAGGGGGCGGTGGGCAAAAACATTCAGTACTTC. The J gene is TRBJ2-4, the V gene TRBV7-8, with 11 nucleotides matching TRBD1. This CDR3 region has 17 residues. CDR1 is SGHVS and CDR2 is FQNEAQ in the germline V gene. V shed 5 bases and J 3 bases; nucleotides not matched to a gene: 9.

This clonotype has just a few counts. The CDR3 is CSARGASGSPPGTDTQYF. Written as DNA, the CDR3 is TGCAGTGCTAGGGGAGCCAGCGGGAGCCCACCCGGCACAGATACGCAGTATTTT. J is TRBJ2-3 and V is TRBV20-1; 8 positions agree with TRBD2. The ends lost 3 bases at V and 1 base at J; junction bases unmatched: 15. The CDR3 totals 18 residues. CDR1 and CDR2 (germline): DFQATT, SNEGSKA (reference sequence).

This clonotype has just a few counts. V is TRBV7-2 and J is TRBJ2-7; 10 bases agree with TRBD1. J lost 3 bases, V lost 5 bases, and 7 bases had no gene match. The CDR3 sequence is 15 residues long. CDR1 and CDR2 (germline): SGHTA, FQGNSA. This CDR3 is CASSRLGQGGYEQYF. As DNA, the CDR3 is TGTGCCAGCAGCCGACTAGGACAGGGGGGCTACGAGCAGTACTTC. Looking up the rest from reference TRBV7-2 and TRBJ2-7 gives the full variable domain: GAGVSQSPSNKVTEKGKDVELRCDPISGHTALYWYRQSLGQGLEFLIYFQGNSAPDKSGLPSDRFSAERTGGSVSTLTIQRTQQEDSAVYLCASSRLGQGGYEQYFGPGTRLTVT.